The next 21 T cell receptor beta chains were all read from a single sample in a study of T-cell reconstitution after alpha-beta-depleted transplantation in children. A TCRbeta library incorporating unique molecular identifiers was prepared. TCRdb re-derived calls from the PCR reads in MiXCR, one entry per CDR3 protein. The table shows about 480,000 distinct CDR3 sequences, with approximately 12% occurring only once. Specimen: PBMCs from the stem cell graft donor, collected from the stem cell graft. Source of these receptors: a human donor who donated a stem cell graft to a child with combined immunodeficiency.

This clonotype came up a few times. The chain recombines TRBV20-1 with TRBJ2-1; D is perhaps TRBD1 (6 bases). V lost 4 bases to trimming and J lost 8 bases, with 21 bases between them. The CDR3 extends over 15 amino acids. Germline assignment: CDR1 DFQATT and CDR2 SNEGSKA (reference sequence). This CDR3 reads CSAIATGIRYDEQFF. The CDR3 coding sequence is TGCAGTGCTATCGCGACAGGCATAAGATACGATGAGCAGTTCTTC.

As regards this clonotype: The final CDR3 position lacks the conserved phenylalanine or tryptophan, pointing to a likely read error. J is TRBJ2-1 and V is TRBV12-3 or TRBV12-4; 7 bases agree with TRBD2. This CDR3 comprises 13 residues. V dropped 8 bases and J dropped 9; count of bases not matched to a gene: 10. CDR3 sequence reads: CASEEGGPGEQFL. The CDR3, as DNA: TGTGCCAGCGAGGAGGGAGGGCCAGGTGAGCAGTTCTTG.

The chain recombines TRBV9 with TRBJ2-2, with TRBD2 matching over 10 bases. V lost 0 bases, J lost 4 bases, and 6 bases stayed unmatched. The CDR3 contains 17 residues. Germline CDR1 and CDR2: SGDLS and YYNGEE. This CDR3 reads CASSVDTVAGGTGELFF. The CDR3, as DNA: TGTGCCAGCAGCGTAGATACGGTAGCGGGGGGCACCGGGGAGCTGTTTTTT. Drawing the rest from reference TRBV9 and TRBJ2-2, the complete variable domain is DSGVTQTPKHLITATGQRVTLRCSPRSGDLSVYWYQQSLDQGLQFLIQYYNGEERAKGNILERFSAQQFPDLHSELNLSSLELGDSALYFCASSVDTVAGGTGELFFGEGSRLTVL.

In its sample, this clonotype was seen many times. The CDR3 coding sequence is TGTGCCAGCAGTCCGACAGGTGGCGGGGAGACCCAGTACTTC. This gives the protein CASSPTGGGETQYF. The chain has TRBV12-3 or TRBV12-4 and TRBJ2-5; D perhaps matches TRBD1 (6 bases). CDR3 size: 14 residues. V was shortened by 5 bases and J by 5 bases, with 15 bases between the two germline ends.

Ten or more counts support this clonotype. The genes are TRBV10-3 and TRBJ2-3; 7 bases match TRBD2. The germline gives CDR1 ENHRY, CDR2 SYGVKD. V trimming: 4 bases; J trimming: 5 bases; junction bases outside the gene matches: 6. CDR3 length equals 14 residues. Here the CDR3 reads CAISVGGREDTQYF. The CDR3 DNA sequence: TGTGCCATCAGTGTCGGCGGGAGAGAAGATACGCAGTATTTT.

The chain recombines TRBV5-1 with TRBJ2-1, with no clear D. CDR3 length equals 13 residues. V shed 3 bases and J shed 12 bases, with 16 bases lying between them. Germline loops: CDR1 SGHRS, CDR2 YFSETQ. Here the CDR3 DNA reads TGCGCCAGCAGCTCTCCCCCGAGTCTTGGGCAGTTCTTC. Amino acid sequence: CASSSPPSLGQFF.

In its sample, this clonotype was seen many times. This chain connects TRBV25-1 to TRBJ2-5; D tentatively fits TRBD1 or TRBD2 (5 bases each). Per the germline V gene, CDR1 is MGHDK and CDR2 is SYGVNS. V lost 8 bases to trimming and J lost 5 bases, with 15 bases between them. This CDR3 is built from 13 residues. The CDR3 bases are TGTGCCAGCTTAGGGACGTTCGGGGAGACCCAGTACTTC. This codes for CASLGTFGETQYF.

V usage is TRBV6-5 and J usage is TRBJ1-5; the match to TRBD1 covers 8 bases. This CDR3 has 14 amino acids. Trimming at V came to 5 bases and at J to 6 bases, leaving 6 bases not matched to a gene. Germline CDR1 reads MNHEY; CDR2 reads SVGAGI. CDR3 sequence (DNA): TGTGCCAGCAGTCACGGACAGGGCAGTCAGCCCCAGCATTTT. Its translation: CASSHGQGSQPQHF.

The CDR3 loop is CASKAGSSYNEQFF. DNA of the CDR3: TGTGCCAGCAAAGCGGGATCCTCCTACAATGAGCAGTTCTTC. The chain links TRBV12-3 or TRBV12-4 to TRBJ2-1; 7 bases map to TRBD2. The V segment lost 7 bases and the J segment 0 bases; nucleotides outside the gene matches: 3. The CDR3 totals 14 residues.

This clonotype turned up a few times. This rearrangement joins TRBV20-1 to TRBJ2-5; D might be TRBD1 or TRBD2, each matching 6 bases. The CDR3 sequence is 15 residues long. Germline values: CDR1 DFQATT, CDR2 SNEGSKA (reference sequence). Trimming took 8 bases from V and 5 from J, leaving 24 bases between them. The CDR3 bases are TGCAGTACCCTACTTGCCGGGGGCGCCGGGGAGACCCAGTACTTC. It is translated as CSTLLAGGAGETQYF.

This clonotype appeared a few times. The gene calls are TRBV6-1 and TRBJ2-7, with no clear D. V gave up 3 bases and J gave up 1 base, with 16 bases separating them. Per the germline V gene, CDR1 is MNHNS and CDR2 is SASEGT. The CDR3 is made up of 16 amino acids. The CDR3 DNA is TGTGCCAGCAGTGACCGTCCCCGAAGGTCGTCCTACGAGCAGTACTTC. The encoded protein is CASSDRPRRSSYEQYF.

This clonotype was seen repeatedly, ten times or more. V and J are TRBV9 and TRBJ2-5, with 8 bases fitting TRBD2. CDR1 is SGDLS, CDR2 YYNGEE, per germline. CDR3 size: 16 residues. With V trimmed by 3 bases and J by 1 base, 8 bases remained unmatched. The CDR3 region is CASSAKRGPLQETQYF. CDR3 nucleotide sequence: TGTGCCAGCAGCGCAAAGCGGGGGCCTCTCCAAGAGACCCAGTACTTC.

J is TRBJ2-2 and V is TRBV2, with D tentatively TRBD1 (6 bases). The CDR3 contains 14 residues. Looked up from germline, CDR1 is SNHLY and CDR2 is FYNNEI. V gave up 7 bases and J gave up 2 bases, with 11 bases separating them. The CDR3: CASTTDRNTGELFF. The CDR3 DNA follows: TGTGCCAGCACCACGGACAGAAACACCGGGGAGCTGTTTTTT.

The rearrangement links TRBV15 to TRBJ2-5; D uncertain. Looked up from germline, CDR1 is LNHNV and CDR2 is YYDKDF (reference sequence). CDR3 length equals 15 residues. Between the trimmed V and J ends, which lost 0 bases and 5 bases, there was a span of 13 bases. The CDR3 sequence: CATSRDSSGWETQYF. The CDR3 coding sequence is TGTGCCACCAGCAGAGATAGTTCGGGTTGGGAGACCCAGTACTTC.

This clonotype was observed many times. The chain has TRBV13 and TRBJ2-3; TRBD2 aligns across 9 bases. The junction had 6 bases not matched to a gene; V was cut back by 5 bases and J by 0 bases. The CDR3 has 16 amino acids. From germline, CDR1 is PRHDT and CDR2 FYEKMQ (reference sequence). The CDR3 spells CASSHTSGFSTDTQYF. For the CDR3, the DNA is TGTGCCAGCAGCCATACTAGCGGGTTTAGCACAGATACGCAGTATTTT.

Turning to this clonotype: Sequence at one end of the junction differs from germline and may be a read error. The chain carries TRBV7-2 and TRBJ2-1, with TRBD2 matching over 8 bases. CDR1 is SGHTA and CDR2 is FQGNSA in the germline V gene. The CDR3 extends over 15 amino acids. CDR3 sequence (DNA): TGTGCCTGCAGCCCAACCGGGACTAGTTACAATGAGCAGTTCTTC. This gives the protein CACSPTGTSYNEQFF.

Ten or more counts support this clonotype. The chain couples TRBV27 to TRBJ1-1; D is unclear. CDR3 size: 14 residues. The V end was cut by 6 bases, the J end by 3 bases, with 14 bases between. The germline V gene has CDR1 MNHEY and CDR2 SMNVEV (reference sequence). In DNA form, the CDR3 reads TGTGCCAGCAGGATATCAACGATAGACACTGAAGCTTTCTTT. Amino acids: CASRISTIDTEAFF.

The chain is built from TRBV27 and TRBJ2-3; D may correspond to TRBD1 or TRBD2 (5 bases each). CDR1 and CDR2 from the germline V gene are MNHEY and SMNVEV (reference sequence). V gave up 7 bases and J gave up 5 bases, with 16 bases separating them. This CDR3 has 14 residues. Here the CDR3 reads CASKVTRGRDTQYF. The CDR3 nucleotides read TGTGCCAGCAAAGTTACTCGGGGCAGAGATACGCAGTATTTT.

This chain joins TRBV20-1 and TRBJ2-7; no clear D. The V and J ends lost 0 bases and 2 bases respectively, with 11 bases between them. From germline, CDR1 is DFQATT and CDR2 SNEGSKA (reference sequence). The CDR3 runs to 14 residues. CDR3 in DNA: TGCAGTGCTAGAGACAGGTCCGAGGCCTACGAGCAGTACTTC. It specifies CSARDRSEAYEQYF.

Of note for this clonotype: A read error is possible here, since a much larger clone lies one base away. This chain connects TRBV6-5 to TRBJ1-1; TRBD1 matches at 7 bases. This CDR3 has 14 residues. The germline gives CDR1 MNHEY, CDR2 SVGAGI. The chain's CDR3 is CGSSYRGVNTEAFF. In nucleotides, the CDR3 is TGTGGCAGCAGTTACAGGGGCGTGAACACTGAAGCTTTCTTT.

In this sample, this clonotype turned up a few times. The V call is TRBV20-1, the J call TRBJ1-2, with D perhaps matching TRBD1 (6 bases). Germline V CDR1 and CDR2: DFQATT, SNEGSKA (reference sequence). There are 11 residues in the CDR3. The V end lost 4 bases, the J end lost 4 bases, and 7 bases lay between the germline ends. The CDR3 here is CSATQGYGYTF. Written as DNA, the CDR3 is TGCAGTGCTACACAGGGCTATGGCTACACCTTC.